These T cell receptor beta chains were read from a single sample in a study of blood T cell repertoires in COVID-19. Profiling relied on immunoSEQ multiplex PCR, and the TCRdb table lists in-frame clones only, not all of them. The repertoire includes 400,000 or so clones, about nine tenths of them detected once, and around 1.5% sits in the top ten. Material: peripheral blood. The receptors here all came from a woman aged 40 to 49 with COVID-19, enrolled during active disease. CDR3s include the opening cysteine and the closing phenylalanine or tryptophan. Fields, in order: V gene, clone size, D gene, J gene, CDR3 DNA, CDR3 protein. A D gene is named only where the DNA matches it firmly. Rows give clone size only sometimes, using once, few, many, or a class for an expanded clone.

>TRBV7-2|NA|NA|TRBJ2-3
TGTGCCAGCAGCTCCGGGCAGGGAAGGACAGATACGCAGTATTTT
CASSSGQGRTDTQYF
>TRBV28|NA|NA|TRBJ1-1
TGTGCCAGCAGTTTAGGGGGGTACAGGAACACTGAAGCTTTCTTT
CASSLGGYRNTEAFF
>TRBV2|NA|NA|TRBJ1-4
TGTGCCAGCAGTGATTCCGGGAAGGCGTATGAAAAACTGTTTTTT
CASSDSGKAYEKLFF
>TRBV5-1|NA|TRBD1|TRBJ2-7
TGCGCCAGCCATCCGGGACAGGGGTGGGACGAGCAGTACTTC
CASHPGQGWDEQYF
>TRBV28|NA|NA|TRBJ2-6
TGTGCCGGAGGCTCTGGGGCCAACGTCCTGACTTTC
CAGGSGANVLTF
>TRBV3-1/TRBV3-2|NA|NA|TRBJ2-5
TGTGCCAGCAGCCAAGCGGGACAAGAGACCCAGTACTTC
CASSQAGQETQYF
>TRBV18|NA|NA|TRBJ1-6
TGTGCCAGCTCACCCGATATCTCAGGGATTAATTCACCCCTCCACTTT
CASSPDISGINSPLHF
>TRBV27|NA|NA|TRBJ1-2
TGTGCCAGCAGTTTTAACGCTAGGTCTGGCTACACCTTC
CASSFNARSGYTF
>TRBV11-2|NA|TRBD1|TRBJ1-6
TGTGCCAGCAGCTCACAGACAGGGAGATACTCCTATAATTCACCCCTCCACTTT
CASSSQTGRYSYNSPLHF
>TRBV6-2/TRBV6-3|NA|TRBD1|TRBJ2-7
TGTGCCAGCAGCCCTCTACCGGGACAGGGCCCCTACGAGCAGTACTTC
CASSPLPGQGPYEQYF
>TRBV10-3|NA|TRBD1|TRBJ2-3
TGTGCCATCAGGCCGGACAGGAATGAGGATACGCAGTATTTT
CAIRPDRNEDTQYF
>TRBV10-3|once|TRBD1|TRBJ1-5
TGTGCCATCAGACCCGACAGGGGCAATCAGCCCCAGCATTTT
CAIRPDRGNQPQHF
>TRBV6-2/TRBV6-3|NA|TRBD2|TRBJ2-1
TGTGCCAGCAGTATGCGGCTAGCGGGTTACAATGAGCAGTTCTTC
CASSMRLAGYNEQFF
>TRBV3-1/TRBV3-2|NA|NA|TRBJ1-1
TGTGCCAGCAGCCTTGACACCTCGAACACTGAAGCTTTCTTT
CASSLDTSNTEAFF
>TRBV10-3|NA|NA|TRBJ2-3
TGTGCCATCAGTGAGTTATCCTACACAGATACGCAGTATTTT
CAISELSYTDTQYF
>TRBV12-2|NA|NA|TRBJ2-7
TGTGCAAGTCGCTTTCCAGGGAACGAGCAGTACTTC
CASRFPGNEQYF
>TRBV19|NA|NA|TRBJ1-4
TGTGCCAGCCGGGGAAGGGCGACTAATGAAAAACTGTTTTTT
CASRGRATNEKLFF
>TRBV9|NA|NA|TRBJ2-2
TGTGCCAGCAGCGTCAGGTGGGCCCCGAACACCGGGGAGCTGTTTTTT
CASSVRWAPNTGELFF
>TRBV29-1|NA|TRBD2|TRBJ2-1
TGCAGCGTTGAAGGGAAGCGGGGGGGCCCGAATGAGCAGTTCTTC
CSVEGKRGGPNEQFF
>TRBV7-2|few|NA|TRBJ1-1
TGTGCCAGCAGAGTTACAGGGAGGGCGGCGAACACTGAAGCTTTCTTT
CASRVTGRAANTEAFF
>TRBV4-1|NA|NA|TRBJ2-6
TGCGCCAGCAGCCAAGATATGGGGCTAGGATCTGGGGCCAACGTCCTGACTTTC
CASSQDMGLGSGANVLTF
>TRBV3-1/TRBV3-2|NA|TRBD1|TRBJ1-3
TGTGCCAGCTCCCGACAGGGTTCCTCTGGAAACACCATATATTTT
CASSRQGSSGNTIYF
>TRBV7-9|once|TRBD2|TRBJ2-1
TGTGCCAGCAGCCCTATAGCGGGACGACCCTACAATGAGCAGTTCTTC
CASSPIAGRPYNEQFF
>TRBV6-1|NA|NA|TRBJ2-5
TGTGCCAGCAGTGAATATGAGGGTTCTTATAAAGAGACCCAGTACTTC
CASSEYEGSYKETQYF
>TRBV18|NA|NA|TRBJ2-1
TGTGCCAGCTCGCCACGCGGGACCTACAATGAGCAGTTCTTC
CASSPRGTYNEQFF
>TRBV5-5|NA|NA|TRBJ2-7
TGTGCCAGCAGCTTAGGTCCCAGGGGAAATGAGCAGTACTTC
CASSLGPRGNEQYF
>TRBV5-8|NA|TRBD1|TRBJ1-4
TGTGCCAGCAGCAAGTACAGGGGTGCAACTAATGAAAAACTGTTTTTT
CASSKYRGATNEKLFF
>TRBV19|NA|NA|TRBJ1-5
TGTGCCAGTAGTATAGGTTGGAGCAGGGCCCCCAATCAGCCCCAGCATTTT
CASSIGWSRAPNQPQHF
>TRBV11-2|once|NA|TRBJ1-1
TGTGCCAGCAGCTTAGGTACCAGGTTTGAAGCTTTCTTT
CASSLGTRFEAFF
>TRBV5-1|few|NA|TRBJ1-1
TGCGCCAGCAGACTTACAGGGTTCAACACTGAAGCTTTCTTT
CASRLTGFNTEAFF
>TRBV15|NA|NA|TRBJ1-2
TGTGCCACCGAGGGTCTCGACCTAGAAGATGGCTACACCTTC
CATEGLDLEDGYTF
>TRBV3-1/TRBV3-2|NA|NA|TRBJ1-3
TGTGCCAGCAGCCAAGAGGACAGAGGAAACACCATATATTTT
CASSQEDRGNTIYF
>TRBV27|NA|NA|TRBJ2-2
TGTGCCAGCAGATACAGGGCTGGAACGGCCGGGGAGCTGTTTTTT
CASRYRAGTAGELFF
>TRBV4-1|once|TRBD1|TRBJ1-3
TGCGCCAGCAGCCAACCTCTGACAGGGGCTGGAAACACCATATATTTT
CASSQPLTGAGNTIYF
>TRBV19|NA|NA|TRBJ2-5
TGTGCCAGTAGTAGGGCCGGCGGGGAGACCCAGTACTTC
CASSRAGGETQYF
>TRBV7-2|NA|NA|TRBJ1-5
TGTGCCAGCAGCTTATTTCGGGAACCTAGCAATCAGCCCCAGCATTTT
CASSLFREPSNQPQHF
>TRBV6-2/TRBV6-3|NA|NA|TRBJ1-1
TGTGCCAGCAGTCGACACGGGGGAATGAACACTGAAGCTTTCTTT
CASSRHGGMNTEAFF
>TRBV7-9|NA|NA|TRBJ1-1
TGTGCCAGCAGCCCCCGCACTGAAGCTTTCTTT
CASSPRTEAFF
>TRBV2|NA|TRBD2|TRBJ2-7
TGTGCCAGCAGATACCCCCCTAGCGGGAACGAGCAGTACTTC
CASRYPPSGNEQYF
>TRBV19|once|TRBD2|TRBJ2-7
TGTGCCAGTAGCTCGGGACTAGCGGATTACGAGCAGTACTTC
CASSSGLADYEQYF